The entry that follows covers one T cell receptor beta chain sequence. These data are taken from a study of blood T cell repertoires in COVID-19. The junction had 8 bases not matched to a gene; V was cut back by 6 bases and J by 2 bases. This CDR3 region has 15 residues. Germline values: CDR1 SGHVS, CDR2 FQNEAQ. Produced via immunoSEQ multiplex PCR; TCRdb's table is partial and in-frame only. The sample shows 50,000 to 85,000 clones, around 90% of them seen only once. This TCR came from a human donor in a cohort sampled during active COVID-19. The sequenced sample was peripheral blood. This sequence joins TRBV7-8 and TRBJ2-3; 7 bases line up with TRBD2. CDR3 sequence (DNA): TGTGCCAGCAGTGGCGGGAGCCGGACCACAGATACGCAGTATTTT. Translation gives CASSGGSRTTDTQYF.